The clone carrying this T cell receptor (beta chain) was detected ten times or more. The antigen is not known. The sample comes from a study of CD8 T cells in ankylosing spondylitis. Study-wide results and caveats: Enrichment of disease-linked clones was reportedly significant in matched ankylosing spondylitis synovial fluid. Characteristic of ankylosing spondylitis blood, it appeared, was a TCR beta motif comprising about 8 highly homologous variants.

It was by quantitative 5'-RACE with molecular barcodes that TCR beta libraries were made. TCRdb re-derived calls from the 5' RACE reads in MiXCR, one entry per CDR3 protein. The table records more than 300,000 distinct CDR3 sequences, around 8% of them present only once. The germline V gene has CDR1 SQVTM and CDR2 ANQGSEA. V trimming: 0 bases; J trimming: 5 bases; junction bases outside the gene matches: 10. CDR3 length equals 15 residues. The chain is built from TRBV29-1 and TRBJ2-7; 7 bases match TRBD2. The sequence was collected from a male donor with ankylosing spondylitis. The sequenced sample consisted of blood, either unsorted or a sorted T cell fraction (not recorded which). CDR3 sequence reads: CSVEDRGVSDHEQYF. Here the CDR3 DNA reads TGCAGCGTTGAAGATCGGGGGGTGTCGGACCACGAGCAGTACTTC.